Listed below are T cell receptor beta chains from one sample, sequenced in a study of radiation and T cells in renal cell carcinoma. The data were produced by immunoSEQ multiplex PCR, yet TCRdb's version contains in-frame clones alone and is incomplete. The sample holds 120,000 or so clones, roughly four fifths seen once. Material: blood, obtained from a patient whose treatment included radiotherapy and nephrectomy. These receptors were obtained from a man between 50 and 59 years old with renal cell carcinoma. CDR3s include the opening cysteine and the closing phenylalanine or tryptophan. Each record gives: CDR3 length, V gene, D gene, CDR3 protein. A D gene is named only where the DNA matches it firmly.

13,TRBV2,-,CASSASREGEQFF
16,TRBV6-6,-,CASRPQGLSRRYEQYF
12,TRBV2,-,CASSGHSYGYTF
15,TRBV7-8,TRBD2,CASSHSGESYNEQFF
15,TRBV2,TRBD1,CASRAGTGAGNTIYF
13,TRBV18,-,CASSPPPRETQYF
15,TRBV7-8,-,CASRRSGEVDEKLFF
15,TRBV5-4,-,CASSLDWQGSYEQYF
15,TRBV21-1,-,CASIGATKESSPLHF
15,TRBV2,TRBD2,CASKLGGGAKNIQYF
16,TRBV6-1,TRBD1,CASSGQGWAGNQPQHF
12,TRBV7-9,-,CASSPDGYEQYF
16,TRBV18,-,CASSPRIAESTDTQYF
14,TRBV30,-,CAWSSSSMAAEQFF
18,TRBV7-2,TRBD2,CASSFGTSGGHRGDTQYF
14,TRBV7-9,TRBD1,CASSFGGQKNEQFF
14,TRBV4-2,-,CASSRSTPSYEQYF
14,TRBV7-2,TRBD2,CASSSIRTSGELFF
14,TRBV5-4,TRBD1,CASGPRDSGGELFF
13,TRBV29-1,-,CSVVHTGTYEQYF
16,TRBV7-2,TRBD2,CASSSGLAGVKDEQYF
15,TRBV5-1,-,CASSFSGVNTGELFF
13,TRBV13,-,CASSSGVVYEQYF
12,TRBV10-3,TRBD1,CAISAGTGIVYF
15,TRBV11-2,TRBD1,CASSLDRGLGQPQHF
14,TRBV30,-,CAWSVGQNNSPLHF
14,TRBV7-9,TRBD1,CASSPQGVNQPQHF
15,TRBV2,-,CASSEAPGIILEAFF
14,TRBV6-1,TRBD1,CASTRRQGENEAFF
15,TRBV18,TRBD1,CASSPTGTVGQPQHF
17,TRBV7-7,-,CASSLHPAGTTNEKLFF
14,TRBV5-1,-,CASSLSGRNTEAFF
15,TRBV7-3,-,CASSLEAGSSYEQYF
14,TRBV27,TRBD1,CASKQGRNYNEQFF
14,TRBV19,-,CASTGTAESYEQYF
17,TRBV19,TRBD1,CASKPPKGQGDTGELFF
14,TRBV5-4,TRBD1,CASSTGQGSEKLFF
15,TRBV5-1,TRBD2,CASRTGGGAQDTQYF
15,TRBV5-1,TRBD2,CASSPDAGGGNEQFF
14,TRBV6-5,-,CASRGTLSPEKLFF
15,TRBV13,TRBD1,CASSRGQGAYYGYTF
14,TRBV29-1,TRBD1,CSVGQRDRTYEQYF
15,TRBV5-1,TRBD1,CASSLGQASNEKLFF
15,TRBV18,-,CASSPFRTNTGELFF
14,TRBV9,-,CASSRPSSGETQYF
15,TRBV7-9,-,CASSYGTRDTDTQYF
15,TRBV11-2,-,CASSHALTAKNIQYF
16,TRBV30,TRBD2,CAWSTGLAGGTDTQYF
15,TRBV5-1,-,CASSFLGTQSYEQYF
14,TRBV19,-,CASSIQGKNTEAFF
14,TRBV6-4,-,CASSDSTGANVLTF